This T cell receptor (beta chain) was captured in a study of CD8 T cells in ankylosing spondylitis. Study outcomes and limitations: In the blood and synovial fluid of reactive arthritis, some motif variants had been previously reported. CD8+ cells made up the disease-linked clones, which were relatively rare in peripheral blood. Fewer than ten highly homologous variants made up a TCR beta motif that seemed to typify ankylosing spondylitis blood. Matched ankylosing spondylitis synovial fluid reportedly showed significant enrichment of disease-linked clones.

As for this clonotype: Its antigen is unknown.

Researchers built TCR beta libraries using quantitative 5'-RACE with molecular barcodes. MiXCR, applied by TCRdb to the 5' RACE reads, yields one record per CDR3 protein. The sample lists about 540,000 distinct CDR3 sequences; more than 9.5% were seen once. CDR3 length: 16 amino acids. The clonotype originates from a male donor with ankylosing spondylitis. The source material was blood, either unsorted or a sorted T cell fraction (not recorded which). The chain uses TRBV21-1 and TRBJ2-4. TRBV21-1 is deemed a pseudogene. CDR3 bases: TGTGCCAGCAGCAAAGCAGCAGACACTATAAAAAACATTCAGTACTTC. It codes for CASSKAADTIKNIQYF.